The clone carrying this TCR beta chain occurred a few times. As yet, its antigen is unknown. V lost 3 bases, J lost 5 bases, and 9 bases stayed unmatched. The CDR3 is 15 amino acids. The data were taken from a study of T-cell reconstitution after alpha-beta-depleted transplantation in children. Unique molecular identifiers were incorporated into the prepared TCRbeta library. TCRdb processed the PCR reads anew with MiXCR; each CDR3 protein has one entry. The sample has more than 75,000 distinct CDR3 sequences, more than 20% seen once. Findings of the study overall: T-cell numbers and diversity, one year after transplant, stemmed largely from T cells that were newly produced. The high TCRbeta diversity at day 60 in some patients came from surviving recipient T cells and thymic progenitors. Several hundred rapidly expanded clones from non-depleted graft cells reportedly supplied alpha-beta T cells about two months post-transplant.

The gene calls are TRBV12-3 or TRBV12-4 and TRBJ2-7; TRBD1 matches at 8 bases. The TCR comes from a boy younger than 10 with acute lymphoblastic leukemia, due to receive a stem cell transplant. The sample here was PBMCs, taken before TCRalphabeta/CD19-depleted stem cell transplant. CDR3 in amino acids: CASSFPTGVSHEQYF. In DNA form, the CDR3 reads TGTGCCAGCAGTTTCCCGACAGGGGTATCTCACGAGCAGTACTTC.